This T cell receptor beta chain was captured by sequencing in a study of T cell responses to AZD1222 COVID-19 vaccine. Study-level points and caveats: Nearly half of spike-specific TCRs reportedly target unmutated variant regions. With dominance at 160-218 and 743-854, vaccine-associated CD4 TCRs spanned spike.

Note on this clone: The antigen remains unidentified.

TCRdb's table, derived via immunoSEQ multiplex PCR, lists solely in-frame clones and lacks some. In the table there are approximately 130,000 clones, over 85% of which are singletons. Trimming shortened V by 3 bases and J by 6 bases, and 11 bases separated the two germline ends. The CDR3 is made up of 13 amino acids. CDR1 and CDR2 (germline): LNHDA, SQIVND (reference sequence). The clonotype comes from an adult in good health. This specimen consisted of peripheral blood, obtained on day 0 of AZD1222 vaccination. The chain has TRBV19 and TRBJ1-1; D unclear. CDR3: CASSIEGGAEAFF. As DNA, the CDR3 is TGTGCCAGTAGTATCGAGGGAGGCGCTGAAGCTTTCTTT.